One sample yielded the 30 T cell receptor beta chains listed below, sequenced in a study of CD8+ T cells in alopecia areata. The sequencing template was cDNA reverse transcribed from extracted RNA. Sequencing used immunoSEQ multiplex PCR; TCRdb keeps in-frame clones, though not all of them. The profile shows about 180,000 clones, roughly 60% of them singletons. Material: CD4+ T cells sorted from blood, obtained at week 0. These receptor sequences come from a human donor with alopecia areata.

CDR3 DNA: TGTGCCAGTTCACAGGGTTCCACTGAAGCTTTCTTT. Translating gives CASSQGSTEAFF. This rearrangement joins TRBV19 to TRBJ1-1, with D possibly TRBD1 on 6 matching bases. The germline CDR1 and CDR2 sequences are LNHDA and SQIVND (reference sequence). Trimming pared 8 bases from V and 4 bases from J, leaving 11 bases between. The CDR3 is 12 amino acids.

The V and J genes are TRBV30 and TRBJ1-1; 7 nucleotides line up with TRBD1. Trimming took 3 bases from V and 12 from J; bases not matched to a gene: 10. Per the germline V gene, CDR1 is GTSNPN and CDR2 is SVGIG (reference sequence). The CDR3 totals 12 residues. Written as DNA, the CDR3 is TGTGCCTGGAGGAAAACCGGGACAGAAACTTTCTTT. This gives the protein CAWRKTGTETFF.

The CDR3 DNA follows: TGTGCCAGTAGTTCAGGACCCGCAGACTACGAGCAGTACTTC. Protein product: CASSSGPADYEQYF. This chain uses TRBV19 with TRBJ2-7, with D hard to call. Trimming took 5 bases from V and 3 from J, leaving 14 bases between them. Germline CDR1 is LNHDA and CDR2 is SQIVND (reference sequence). The CDR3 length is 14 residues.

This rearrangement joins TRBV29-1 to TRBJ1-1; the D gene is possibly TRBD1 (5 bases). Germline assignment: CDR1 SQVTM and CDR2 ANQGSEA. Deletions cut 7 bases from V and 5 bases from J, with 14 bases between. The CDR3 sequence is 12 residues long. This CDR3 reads CSGRESGTEAFF. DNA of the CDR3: TGCAGCGGACGGGAGTCAGGGACTGAAGCTTTCTTT.

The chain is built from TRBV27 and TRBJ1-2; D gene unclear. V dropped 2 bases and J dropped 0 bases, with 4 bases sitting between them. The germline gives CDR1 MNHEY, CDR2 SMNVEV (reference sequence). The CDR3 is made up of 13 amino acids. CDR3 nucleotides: TGTGCCAGCAGTTTAGACGCTAACTATGGCTACACCTTC. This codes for CASSLDANYGYTF.

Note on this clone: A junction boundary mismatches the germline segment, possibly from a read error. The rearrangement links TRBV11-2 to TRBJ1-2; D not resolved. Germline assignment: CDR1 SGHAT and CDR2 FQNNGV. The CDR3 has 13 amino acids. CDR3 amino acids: CASSPRFGEVLAF. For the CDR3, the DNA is TGTGCCAGCAGCCCGCGGTTTGGAGAGGTCCTGGCCTTC.

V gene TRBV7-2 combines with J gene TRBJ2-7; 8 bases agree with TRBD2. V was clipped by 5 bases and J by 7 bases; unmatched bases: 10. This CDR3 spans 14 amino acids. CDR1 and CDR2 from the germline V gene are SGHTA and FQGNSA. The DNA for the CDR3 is TGTGCCAGCAGCGCCCTCACTAGCGGCCTAGAGCAGTACTTC. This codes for CASSALTSGLEQYF.

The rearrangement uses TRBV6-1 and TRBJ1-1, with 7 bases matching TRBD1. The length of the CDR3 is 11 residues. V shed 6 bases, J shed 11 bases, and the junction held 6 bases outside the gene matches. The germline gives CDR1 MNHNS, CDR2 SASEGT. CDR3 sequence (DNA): TGTGCCAGCAGCCGACAGGGAGGCGCTTTCTTT. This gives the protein CASSRQGGAFF.

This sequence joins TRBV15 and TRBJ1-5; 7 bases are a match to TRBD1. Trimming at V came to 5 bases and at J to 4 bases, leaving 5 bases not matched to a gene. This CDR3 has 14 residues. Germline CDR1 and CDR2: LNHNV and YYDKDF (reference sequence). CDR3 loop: CATSQDRRNQPQHF. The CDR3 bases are TGTGCCACCAGCCAGGACAGGAGAAATCAGCCCCAGCATTTT.

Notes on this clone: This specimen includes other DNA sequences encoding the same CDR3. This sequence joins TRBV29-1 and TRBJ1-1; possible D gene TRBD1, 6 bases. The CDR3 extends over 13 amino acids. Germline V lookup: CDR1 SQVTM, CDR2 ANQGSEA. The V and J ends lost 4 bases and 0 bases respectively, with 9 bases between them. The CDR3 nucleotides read TGCAGCGTTGCCGGACAGTTGAACACTGAAGCTTTCTTT. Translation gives CSVAGQLNTEAFF. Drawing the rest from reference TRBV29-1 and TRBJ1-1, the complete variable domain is SAVISQKPSRDICQRGTSLTIQCQVDSQVTMMFWYRQQPGQSLTLIATANQGSEATYESGFVIDKFPISRPNLTFSTLTVSNMSPEDSSIYLCSVAGQLNTEAFFGQGTRLTVV.

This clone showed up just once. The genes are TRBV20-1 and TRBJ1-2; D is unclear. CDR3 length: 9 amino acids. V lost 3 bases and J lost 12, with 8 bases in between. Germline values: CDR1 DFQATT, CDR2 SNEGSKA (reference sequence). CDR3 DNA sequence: TGCAGTGCTAGGGGTTCTCACACCTTC. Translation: CSARGSHTF.

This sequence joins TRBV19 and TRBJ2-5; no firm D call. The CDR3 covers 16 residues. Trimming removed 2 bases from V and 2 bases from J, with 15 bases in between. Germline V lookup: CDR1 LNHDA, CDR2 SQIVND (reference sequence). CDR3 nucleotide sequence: TGTGCCAGTAGTATATCATCCCCGGGCAGGCAAGAGACCCAGTACTTC. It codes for CASSISSPGRQETQYF.

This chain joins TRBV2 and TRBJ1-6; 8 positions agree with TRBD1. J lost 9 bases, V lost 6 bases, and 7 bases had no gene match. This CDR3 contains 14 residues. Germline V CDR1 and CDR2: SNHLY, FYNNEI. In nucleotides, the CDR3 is TGTGCCAGCAGAACGACAGGGGCAATTTCACCCCTCCACTTT. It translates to CASRTTGAISPLHF. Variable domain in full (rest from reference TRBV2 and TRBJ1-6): EPEVTQTPSHQVTQMGQEVILRCVPISNHLYFYWYRQILGQKVEFLVSFYNNEISEKSEIFDDQFSVERPDGSNFTLKIRSTKLEDSAMYFCASRTTGAISPLHFGNGTRLTVT.

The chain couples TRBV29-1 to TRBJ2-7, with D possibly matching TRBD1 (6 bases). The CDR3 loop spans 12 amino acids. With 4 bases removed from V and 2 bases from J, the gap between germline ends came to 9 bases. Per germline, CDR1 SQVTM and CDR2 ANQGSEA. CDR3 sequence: CSVGQVPYEQYF. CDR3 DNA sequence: TGCAGCGTTGGACAGGTACCCTACGAGCAGTACTTC.

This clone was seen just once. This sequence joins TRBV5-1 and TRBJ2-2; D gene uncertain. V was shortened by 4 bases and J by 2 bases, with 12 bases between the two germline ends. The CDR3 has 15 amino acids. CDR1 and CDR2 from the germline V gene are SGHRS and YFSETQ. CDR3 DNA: TGCGCCAGCAGCGCACAAGGACCCAACACCGGGGAGCTGTTTTTT. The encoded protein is CASSAQGPNTGELFF.

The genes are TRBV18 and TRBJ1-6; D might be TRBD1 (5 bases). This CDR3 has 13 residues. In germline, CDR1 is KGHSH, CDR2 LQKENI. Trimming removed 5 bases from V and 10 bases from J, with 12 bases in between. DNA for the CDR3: TGTGCCAGCTCAAGGCAGGGAGGGTCACCCCTCCACTTT. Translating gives CASSRQGGSPLHF. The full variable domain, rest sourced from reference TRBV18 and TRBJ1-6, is NAGVMQNPRHLVRRRGQEARLRCSPMKGHSHVYWYRQLPEEGLKFMVYLQKENIIDESGMPKERFSAEFPKEGPSILRIQQVVRGDSAAYFCASSRQGGSPLHFGNGTRLTVT.

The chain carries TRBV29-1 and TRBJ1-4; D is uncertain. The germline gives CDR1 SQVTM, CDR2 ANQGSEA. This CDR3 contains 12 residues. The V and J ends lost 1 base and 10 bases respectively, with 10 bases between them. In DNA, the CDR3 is TGCAGCGTTGAAGGGGCGAGAGGAAAACTGTTTTTT. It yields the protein CSVEGARGKLFF.

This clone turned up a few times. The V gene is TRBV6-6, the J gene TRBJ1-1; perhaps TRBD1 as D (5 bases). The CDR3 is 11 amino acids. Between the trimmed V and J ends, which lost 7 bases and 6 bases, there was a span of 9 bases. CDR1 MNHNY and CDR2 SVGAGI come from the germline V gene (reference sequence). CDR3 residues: CASTRGAEAFF. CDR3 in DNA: TGTGCCAGCACTAGGGGAGCTGAAGCTTTCTTT.

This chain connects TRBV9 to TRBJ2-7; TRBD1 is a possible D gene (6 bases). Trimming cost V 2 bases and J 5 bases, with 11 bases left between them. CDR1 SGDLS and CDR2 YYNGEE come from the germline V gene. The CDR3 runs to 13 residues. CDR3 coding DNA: TGTGCCAGCAGCGTTGCAGGGGACCACGAGCAGTACTTC. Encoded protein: CASSVAGDHEQYF.

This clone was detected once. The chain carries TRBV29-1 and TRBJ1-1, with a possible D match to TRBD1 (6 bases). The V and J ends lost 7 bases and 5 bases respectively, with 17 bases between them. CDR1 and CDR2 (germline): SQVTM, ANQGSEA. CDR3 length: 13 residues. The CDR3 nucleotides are TGCAGCGCCCGAGCGGGGGGCAAGACTGAAGCTTTCTTT. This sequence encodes CSARAGGKTEAFF. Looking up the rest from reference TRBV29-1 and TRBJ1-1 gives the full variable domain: SAVISQKPSRDICQRGTSLTIQCQVDSQVTMMFWYRQQPGQSLTLIATANQGSEATYESGFVIDKFPISRPNLTFSTLTVSNMSPEDSSIYLCSARAGGKTEAFFGQGTRLTVV.

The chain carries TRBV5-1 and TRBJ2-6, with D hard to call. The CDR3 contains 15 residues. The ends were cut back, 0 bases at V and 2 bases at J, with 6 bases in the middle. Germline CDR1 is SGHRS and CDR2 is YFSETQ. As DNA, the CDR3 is TGCGCCAGCAGCTTGGGTAGGACTGGGGCCAACGTCCTGACTTTC. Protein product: CASSLGRTGANVLTF. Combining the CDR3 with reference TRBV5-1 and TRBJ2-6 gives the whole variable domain KAGVTQTPRYLIKTRGQQVTLSCSPISGHRSVSWYQQTPGQGLQFLFEYFSETQRNKGNFPGRFSGRQFSNSRSEMNVSTLELGDSALYLCASSLGRTGANVLTFGAGSRLTVL.

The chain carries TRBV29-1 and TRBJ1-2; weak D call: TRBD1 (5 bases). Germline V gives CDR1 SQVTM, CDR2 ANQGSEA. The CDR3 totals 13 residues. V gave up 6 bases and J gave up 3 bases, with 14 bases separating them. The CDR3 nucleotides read TGCAGCGTGGAGGTCGGCAGGGACTATGGCTACACCTTC. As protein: CSVEVGRDYGYTF. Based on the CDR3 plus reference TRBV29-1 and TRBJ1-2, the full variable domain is SAVISQKPSRDICQRGTSLTIQCQVDSQVTMMFWYRQQPGQSLTLIATANQGSEATYESGFVIDKFPISRPNLTFSTLTVSNMSPEDSSIYLCSVEVGRDYGYTFGSGTRLTVV.

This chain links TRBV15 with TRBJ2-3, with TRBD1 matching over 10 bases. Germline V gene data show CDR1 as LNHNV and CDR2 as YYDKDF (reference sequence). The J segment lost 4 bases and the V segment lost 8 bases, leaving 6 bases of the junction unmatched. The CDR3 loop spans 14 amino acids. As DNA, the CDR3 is TGTGCCACCGGGACAGGGGAGGTTTCAGATACGCAGTATTTT. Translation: CATGTGEVSDTQYF.

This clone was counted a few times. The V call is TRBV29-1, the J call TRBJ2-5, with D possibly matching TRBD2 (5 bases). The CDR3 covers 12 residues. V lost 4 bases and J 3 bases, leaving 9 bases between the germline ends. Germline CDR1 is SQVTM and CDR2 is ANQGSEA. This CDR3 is CSVGRGKETQYF. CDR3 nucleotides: TGCAGCGTTGGGCGAGGGAAAGAGACCCAGTACTTC.

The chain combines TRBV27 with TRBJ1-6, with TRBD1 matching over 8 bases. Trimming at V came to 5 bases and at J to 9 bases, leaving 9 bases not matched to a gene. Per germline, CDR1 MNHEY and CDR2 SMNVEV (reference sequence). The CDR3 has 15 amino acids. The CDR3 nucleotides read TGTGCCAGCAGTCCCCGCGGACAGGGTGGTTCACCCCTCCACTTT. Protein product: CASSPRGQGGSPLHF.

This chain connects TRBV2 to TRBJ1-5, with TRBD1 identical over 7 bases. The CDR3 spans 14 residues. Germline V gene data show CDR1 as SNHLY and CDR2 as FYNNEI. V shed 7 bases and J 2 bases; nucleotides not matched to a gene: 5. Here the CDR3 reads CASTLDRGNQPQHF. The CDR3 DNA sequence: TGTGCCAGCACTCTTGACAGGGGCAATCAGCCCCAGCATTTT.

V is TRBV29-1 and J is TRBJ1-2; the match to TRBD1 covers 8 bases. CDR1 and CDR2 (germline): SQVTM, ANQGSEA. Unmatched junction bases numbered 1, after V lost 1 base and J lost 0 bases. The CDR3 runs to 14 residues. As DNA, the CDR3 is TGCAGCGTTGAAGGGGACAGGTCTAACTATGGCTACACCTTC. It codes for CSVEGDRSNYGYTF. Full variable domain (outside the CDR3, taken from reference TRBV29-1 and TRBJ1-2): SAVISQKPSRDICQRGTSLTIQCQVDSQVTMMFWYRQQPGQSLTLIATANQGSEATYESGFVIDKFPISRPNLTFSTLTVSNMSPEDSSIYLCSVEGDRSNYGYTFGSGTRLTVV.

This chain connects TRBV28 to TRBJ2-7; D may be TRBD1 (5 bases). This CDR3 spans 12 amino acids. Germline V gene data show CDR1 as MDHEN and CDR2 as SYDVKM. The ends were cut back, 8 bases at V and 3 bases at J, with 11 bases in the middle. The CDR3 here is CASSDRVYEQYF. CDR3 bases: TGTGCCAGCTCCGACAGAGTCTACGAGCAGTACTTC.

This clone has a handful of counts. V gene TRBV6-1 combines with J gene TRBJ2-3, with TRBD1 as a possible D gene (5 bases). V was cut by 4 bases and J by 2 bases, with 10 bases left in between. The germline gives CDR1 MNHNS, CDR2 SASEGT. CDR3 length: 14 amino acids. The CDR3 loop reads CASSVDSLTDTQYF. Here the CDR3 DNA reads TGTGCCAGCAGTGTCGACAGTCTCACAGATACGCAGTATTTT.

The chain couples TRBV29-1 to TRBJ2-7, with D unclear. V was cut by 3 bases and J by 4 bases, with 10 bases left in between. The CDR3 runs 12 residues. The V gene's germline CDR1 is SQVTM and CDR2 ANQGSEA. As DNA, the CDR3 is TGCAGCGTTGATTGCCGGTCATACGAGCAGTACTTC. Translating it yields CSVDCRSYEQYF.